This T cell receptor beta chain was retrieved from a study of blood T cell repertoires in COVID-19. V dropped 2 bases and J dropped 5 bases, with 6 bases sitting between them. The CDR3 is made up of 13 amino acids. The germline V gene has CDR1 SGHTA and CDR2 FQGTGA. Some clones are missing from TCRdb's copy, which holds only in-frame ones; the method was immunoSEQ multiplex PCR. Of some 220,000 clones listed, 84% are singletons. The chain carries TRBV7-3 and TRBJ2-2, with D possibly matching TRBD1 (5 bases). The TCR sequence derives from a man aged 50-59 years with active or convalescent COVID-19. The sample taken for sequencing was peripheral blood. The chain's CDR3 is CASSLSGTGELFF. The CDR3 coding sequence is TGTGCCAGCAGCTTATCAGGGACCGGGGAGCTGTTTTTT.